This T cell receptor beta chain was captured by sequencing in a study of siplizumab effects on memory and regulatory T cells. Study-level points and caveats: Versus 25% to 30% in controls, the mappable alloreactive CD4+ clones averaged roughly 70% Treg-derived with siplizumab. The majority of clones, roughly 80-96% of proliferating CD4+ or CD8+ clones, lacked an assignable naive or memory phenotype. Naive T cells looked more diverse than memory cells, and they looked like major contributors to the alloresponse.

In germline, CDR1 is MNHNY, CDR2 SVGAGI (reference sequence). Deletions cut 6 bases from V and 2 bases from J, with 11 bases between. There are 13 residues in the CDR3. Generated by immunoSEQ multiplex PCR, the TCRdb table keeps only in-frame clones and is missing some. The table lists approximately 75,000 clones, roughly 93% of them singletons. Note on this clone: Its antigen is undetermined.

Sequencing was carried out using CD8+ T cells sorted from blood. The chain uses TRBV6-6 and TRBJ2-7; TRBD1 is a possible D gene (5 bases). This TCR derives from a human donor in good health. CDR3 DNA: TGTGCCAGCAGGGTAACAGGAGCCTACGAGCAGTACTTC. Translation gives CASRVTGAYEQYF.